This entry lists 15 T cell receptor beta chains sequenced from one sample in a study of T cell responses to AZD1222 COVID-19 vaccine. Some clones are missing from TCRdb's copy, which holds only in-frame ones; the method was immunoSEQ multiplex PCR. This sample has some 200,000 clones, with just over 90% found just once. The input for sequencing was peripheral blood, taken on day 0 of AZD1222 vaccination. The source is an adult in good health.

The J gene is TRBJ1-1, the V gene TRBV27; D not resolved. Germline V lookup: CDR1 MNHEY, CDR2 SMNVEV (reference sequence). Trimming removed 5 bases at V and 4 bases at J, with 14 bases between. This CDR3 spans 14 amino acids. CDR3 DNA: TGTGCCAGCAGTGACGGGATTACGGGCACTGAAGCTTTCTTT. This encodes CASSDGITGTEAFF.

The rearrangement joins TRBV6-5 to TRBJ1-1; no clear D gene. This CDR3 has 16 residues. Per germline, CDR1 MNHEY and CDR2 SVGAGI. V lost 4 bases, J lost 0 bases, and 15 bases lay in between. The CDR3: CASSSYSGVVNTEAFF. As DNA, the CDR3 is TGTGCCAGCAGTTCCTATTCCGGGGTGGTGAACACTGAAGCTTTCTTT.

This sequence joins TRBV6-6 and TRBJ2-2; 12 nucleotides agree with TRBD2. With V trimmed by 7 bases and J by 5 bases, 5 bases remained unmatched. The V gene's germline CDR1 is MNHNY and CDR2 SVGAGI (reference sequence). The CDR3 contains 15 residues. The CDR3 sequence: CASTPLAGGTGELFF. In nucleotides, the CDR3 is TGTGCCAGCACTCCACTAGCGGGAGGAACCGGGGAGCTGTTTTTT.

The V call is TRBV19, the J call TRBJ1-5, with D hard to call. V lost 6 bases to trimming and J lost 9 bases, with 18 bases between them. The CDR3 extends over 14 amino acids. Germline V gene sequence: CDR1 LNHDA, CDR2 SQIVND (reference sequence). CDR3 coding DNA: TGTGCCAGTAGCCCAGGACCGCTTGTCATGCCCCAGCATTTT. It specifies CASSPGPLVMPQHF. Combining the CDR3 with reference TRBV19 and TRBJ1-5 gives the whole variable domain DGGITQSPKYLFRKEGQNVTLSCEQNLNHDAMYWYRQDPGQGLRLIYYSQIVNDFQKGDIAEGYSVSREKKESFPLTVTSAQKNPTAFYLCASSPGPLVMPQHFGDGTRLSIL.

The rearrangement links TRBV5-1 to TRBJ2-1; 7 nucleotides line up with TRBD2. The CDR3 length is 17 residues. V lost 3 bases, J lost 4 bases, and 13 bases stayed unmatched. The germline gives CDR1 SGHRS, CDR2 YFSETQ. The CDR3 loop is CASSSSLASGNYNEQFF. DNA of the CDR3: TGCGCCAGCAGCTCCTCTTTGGCTAGCGGTAATTACAATGAGCAGTTCTTC. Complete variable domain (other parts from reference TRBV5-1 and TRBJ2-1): KAGVTQTPRYLIKTRGQQVTLSCSPISGHRSVSWYQQTPGQGLQFLFEYFSETQRNKGNFPGRFSGRQFSNSRSEMNVSTLELGDSALYLCASSSSLASGNYNEQFFGPGTRLTVL.

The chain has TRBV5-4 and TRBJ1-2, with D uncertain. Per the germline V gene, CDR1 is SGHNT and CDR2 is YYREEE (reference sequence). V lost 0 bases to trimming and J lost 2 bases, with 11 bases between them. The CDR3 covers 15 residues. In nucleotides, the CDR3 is TGTGCCAGCAGCTTGGGGCTGGAGAGAAACTATGGCTACACCTTC. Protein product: CASSLGLERNYGYTF.

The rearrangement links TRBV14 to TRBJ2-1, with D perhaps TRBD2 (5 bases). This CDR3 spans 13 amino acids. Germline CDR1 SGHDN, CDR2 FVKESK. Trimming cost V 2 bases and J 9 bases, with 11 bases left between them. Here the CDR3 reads CASSQLRAGEQFF. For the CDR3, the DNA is TGTGCCAGCAGCCAATTGAGGGCGGGTGAGCAGTTCTTC.

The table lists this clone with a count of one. CDR3 bases: TGTGCCAGCAGCCATTACAGGTTCAGCACTGAAGCTTTCTTT. Its protein product is CASSHYRFSTEAFF. This chain links TRBV5-5 with TRBJ1-1; tentative D call: TRBD1 (5 bases). CDR1 is SGHKS and CDR2 is YYEKEE in the germline V gene (reference sequence). V lost 4 bases, J lost 4 bases, and 14 bases lay in between. The CDR3 is 14 residues long.

This CDR3 is CASSPIYQGSEAFF. The CDR3 region has the DNA TGTGCCAGCAGTCCCATATATCAGGGGTCTGAAGCTTTCTTT. The chain employs TRBV6-2 or TRBV6-3 and TRBJ1-1, with D perhaps matching TRBD1 (6 bases). The V end was cut by 5 bases, the J end by 6 bases, with 16 bases between. This CDR3 comprises 14 residues. Germline values: CDR1 MNHEY, CDR2 SVGEGT.

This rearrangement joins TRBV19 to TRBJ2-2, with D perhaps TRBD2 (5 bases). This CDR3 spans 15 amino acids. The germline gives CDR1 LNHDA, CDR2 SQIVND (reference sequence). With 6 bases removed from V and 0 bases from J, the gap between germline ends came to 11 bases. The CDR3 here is CASSYSDTNTGELFF. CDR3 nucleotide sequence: TGTGCCAGTAGCTATAGCGACACGAACACCGGGGAGCTGTTTTTT.

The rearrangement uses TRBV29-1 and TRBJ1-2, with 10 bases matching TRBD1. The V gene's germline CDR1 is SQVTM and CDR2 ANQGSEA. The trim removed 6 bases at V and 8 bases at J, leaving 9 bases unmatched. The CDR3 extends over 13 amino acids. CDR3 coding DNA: TGCAGCGTGTCCGGGACAGGGGACTGGGGCTACACCTTC. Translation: CSVSGTGDWGYTF. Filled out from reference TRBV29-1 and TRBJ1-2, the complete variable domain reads SAVISQKPSRDICQRGTSLTIQCQVDSQVTMMFWYRQQPGQSLTLIATANQGSEATYESGFVIDKFPISRPNLTFSTLTVSNMSPEDSSIYLCSVSGTGDWGYTFGSGTRLTVV.

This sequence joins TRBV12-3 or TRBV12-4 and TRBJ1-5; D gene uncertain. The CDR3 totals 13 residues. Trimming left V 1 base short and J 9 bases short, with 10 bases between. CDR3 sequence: CASSLGEAGPQHF. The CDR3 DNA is TGTGCCAGCAGTTTAGGCGAAGCGGGGCCCCAGCATTTT.

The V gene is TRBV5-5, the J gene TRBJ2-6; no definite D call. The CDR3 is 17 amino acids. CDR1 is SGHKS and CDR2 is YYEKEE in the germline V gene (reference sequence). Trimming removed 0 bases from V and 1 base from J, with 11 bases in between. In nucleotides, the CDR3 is TGTGCCAGCAGCTTGGATTCTACCCTATCTGGGGCCAACGTCCTGACTTTC. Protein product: CASSLDSTLSGANVLTF.

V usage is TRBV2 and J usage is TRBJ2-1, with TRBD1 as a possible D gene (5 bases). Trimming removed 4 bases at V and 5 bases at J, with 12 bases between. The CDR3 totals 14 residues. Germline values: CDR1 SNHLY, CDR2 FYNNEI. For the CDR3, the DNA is TGTGCCAGCAGTGGGGGCAGGACCAACAATGAGCAGTTCTTC. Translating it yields CASSGGRTNNEQFF.

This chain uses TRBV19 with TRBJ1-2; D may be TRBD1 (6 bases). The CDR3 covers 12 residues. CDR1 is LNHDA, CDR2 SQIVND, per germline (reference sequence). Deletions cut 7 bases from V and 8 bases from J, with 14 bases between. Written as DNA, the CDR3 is TGTGCCAGTACCAGGGGAATAAGGGGCTACACCTTC. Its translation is CASTRGIRGYTF.